The clone carrying this T cell receptor beta chain was detected ten times or more. Its antigen is as yet unknown. The data belong to a study of response to subunit inactivated influenza vaccine. TCRdb re-called the RT-PCR reads through MiXCR, storing one row per CDR3 protein. The sample lists 650,000 to 700,000 distinct CDR3 sequences, around 16% occurring once. This CDR3 has 13 amino acids. Trimming cost V 5 bases and J 0 bases, with 8 bases left between them. Study conclusions and caveats: Authors suggested seasonal influenza vaccinations each recruit few new T cells.

The sample consisted of PBMCs from blood, taken 11 to 12 days after vaccination. The sequence came from a man aged 50-60 years who received an inactivated influenza vaccine. This chain joins TRBV12-3 or TRBV12-4 and TRBJ2-7; D might be TRBD2 (6 bases). CDR3 DNA sequence: TGTGCCAGCAGTCGGGACTTCTCCTACGAGCAGTACTTC. Its translation: CASSRDFSYEQYF.